A single sample gave rise to the 19 T cell receptor beta chains below, sequenced in a study of CD8 T cell repertoires and HIV-1 epitope variants. The repertoire was sequenced with immunoSEQ multiplex PCR; TCRdb's copy has only in-frame clones and lacks some. Here the sample spans roughly 100,000 clones, just under 75% being singletons. Sample: uncultured baseline CD8+ T cells from peripheral blood mononuclear cells (PBMCs). Source of these receptors: a male donor with HIV.

The chain employs TRBV6-5 and TRBJ1-5; no reliable D call. Per germline, CDR1 MNHEY and CDR2 SVGAGI. V was cut by 3 bases and J by 3 bases, with 9 bases left in between. The CDR3 loop spans 14 amino acids. For the CDR3, the DNA is TGTGCCAGCAGTTATGTTAGGGACAATCAGCCCCAGCATTTT. Translated: CASSYVRDNQPQHF.

A single count supports this clone. The chain carries TRBV11-3 and TRBJ2-1; D possibly corresponds to TRBD2 (6 bases). This CDR3 is 12 amino acids long. CDR1 and CDR2 (germline): SGHNT, YENEEA. V lost 5 bases and J lost 10, with 12 bases in between. Here the CDR3 reads CASSPQGGEQFF. The CDR3 DNA reads TGTGCCAGCAGCCCGCAGGGAGGCGAGCAGTTCTTC.

This rearrangement joins TRBV28 to TRBJ2-7; unclear D gene. Germline-derived CDR1 and CDR2 are MDHEN and SYDVKM. CDR3 length equals 15 residues. Trimming left V 4 bases short and J 4 bases short, with 17 bases between. The CDR3 DNA follows: TGTGCCAGCAGTTCACGAGGAGCTCCCATATACGAGCAGTACTTC. This translates into CASSSRGAPIYEQYF.

The V and J genes are TRBV5-1 and TRBJ2-3; TRBD1 aligns across 9 bases. V lost 4 bases and J lost 5; bases outside the gene matches: 5. Germline lookup yields CDR1 SGHRS and CDR2 YFSETQ. The CDR3 runs 14 residues. The CDR3 DNA follows: TGCGCCAGCAGCCCCGGGACAGGGAGAGATACGCAGTATTTT. Translating gives CASSPGTGRDTQYF. Combining the CDR3 with reference TRBV5-1 and TRBJ2-3 gives the whole variable domain KAGVTQTPRYLIKTRGQQVTLSCSPISGHRSVSWYQQTPGQGLQFLFEYFSETQRNKGNFPGRFSGRQFSNSRSEMNVSTLELGDSALYLCASSPGTGRDTQYFGPGTRLTVL.

As to this clone: Germline is not matched at one junction end, which may reflect a read error. The rearrangement joins TRBV5-1 to TRBJ1-2, with 8 bases fitting TRBD1. This CDR3 has 15 amino acids. The germline gives CDR1 SGHRS, CDR2 YFSETQ. The CDR3 sequence is CTSSPSPGQGYGYTF. CDR3 DNA sequence: TGCACCAGCAGCCCCAGCCCCGGACAGGGATATGGCTACACCTTC. Full variable domain (missing parts from reference TRBV5-1 and TRBJ1-2): KAGVTQTPRYLIKTRGQQVTLSCSPISGHRSVSWYQQTPGQGLQFLFEYFSETQRNKGNFPGRFSGRQFSNSRSEMNVSTLELGDSALYLCTSSPSPGQGYGYTFGSGTRLTVV.

The J gene is TRBJ2-5, the V gene TRBV4-2; D call uncertain. CDR1 is LGHNA, CDR2 YNFKEQ, per germline. CDR3 length: 13 residues. V lost 4 bases to trimming and J lost 5 bases, with 11 bases between them. In DNA form, the CDR3 reads TGTGCCAGCAGCCTGGCTCCCGGGGAGACCCAGTACTTC. Translation: CASSLAPGETQYF.

The chain uses TRBV23-1 and TRBJ2-7, with 7 positions matching TRBD1. TRBV23-1 falls under the ORF class, with uncertain function. CDR3 length: 14 amino acids. The trim removed 4 bases at V and 9 bases at J, leaving 12 bases unmatched. The CDR3 nucleotides are TGCGCCAGCAGTCTACAGGGGAAAAAGAGGGGGCAGTACTTC. Its protein is CASSLQGKKRGQYF.

This rearrangement joins TRBV4-3 to TRBJ2-3; maybe TRBD1 (5 bases). CDR1 and CDR2 (germline): LGHNA, YSLEER. This CDR3 contains 14 residues. V lost 1 base to trimming and J lost 4 bases, with 9 bases between them. The CDR3 nucleotides are TGCGCCAGCAGCCAAGGGTTAGGGGCAGATACGCAGTATTTT. Translated, it gives CASSQGLGADTQYF.

J is TRBJ2-1 and V is TRBV11-1; tentatively, D is TRBD2 (5 bases). CDR3 size: 15 residues. Germline V lookup: CDR1 SGHAT, CDR2 FQDESV (reference sequence). V was cut by 1 base and J by 5 bases, with 12 bases left in between. The CDR3, as DNA: TGTGCCAGCAGCTTAGAATTAACGGGGAACAATGAGCAGTTCTTC. Translated, it gives CASSLELTGNNEQFF.

This sequence joins TRBV6-6 and TRBJ2-7, with D perhaps matching TRBD1 (6 bases). V lost 4 bases to trimming and J lost 6 bases, with 13 bases between them. Looked up from germline, CDR1 is MNHNY and CDR2 is SVGAGI (reference sequence). The CDR3 sequence is 13 residues long. CDR3 DNA: TGTGCCAGCAGTTCCACAGGGACGCGCGAGCAGTACTTC. Its translation is CASSSTGTREQYF.

This clone was seen once. This chain connects TRBV27 to TRBJ1-5; D not resolved. This CDR3 spans 15 amino acids. Looked up from germline, CDR1 is MNHEY and CDR2 is SMNVEV (reference sequence). The V end was cut by 2 bases, the J end by 0 bases, with 8 bases between. CDR3 sequence: CASSLGPYSNQPQHF. The CDR3 DNA reads as TGTGCCAGCAGTTTAGGTCCTTATAGCAATCAGCCCCAGCATTTT.

The chain uses TRBV30 and TRBJ1-1; D might be TRBD1 (6 bases). CDR3 size: 15 residues. V was pared by 1 base and J by 5 bases, with 17 bases between. The V gene's germline CDR1 is GTSNPN and CDR2 SVGIG (reference sequence). The CDR3 protein is CAWSAQQGGWTEAFF. CDR3 nucleotide sequence: TGTGCCTGGAGTGCCCAACAGGGAGGTTGGACTGAAGCTTTCTTT.

The gene calls are TRBV19 and TRBJ1-1; 9 bases are shared with TRBD1. V was clipped by 6 bases and J by 5 bases; unmatched bases: 7. Germline CDR1 is LNHDA and CDR2 is SQIVND (reference sequence). This CDR3 spans 14 amino acids. For the CDR3, the DNA is TGTGCCAGTAGCCTACAGGGGGCGGAAACTGAAGCTTTCTTT. It specifies CASSLQGAETEAFF.

This chain joins TRBV4-3 and TRBJ2-5; TRBD2 agrees at 8 bases. There are 15 residues in the CDR3. Germline V gives CDR1 LGHNA, CDR2 YSLEER. With V trimmed by 4 bases and J by 5 bases, 9 bases remained unmatched. The CDR3 region has the DNA TGCGCCAGCAGCCCGTCCGGGGGGGTTAGGGAGACCCAGTACTTC. Protein product: CASSPSGGVRETQYF.

This rearrangement joins TRBV10-2 to TRBJ2-3; D tentatively fits TRBD1 or TRBD2 (5 bases each). V was clipped by 6 bases and J by 3 bases, with 10 bases between them. CDR3 length: 13 amino acids. Per germline, CDR1 WSHSY and CDR2 SAAADI. CDR3 coding DNA: TGCGCCAGCAGGGGGGTTCAAACAGATACGCAGTATTTT. Protein product: CASRGVQTDTQYF.

The chain combines TRBV5-5 with TRBJ2-2, with unresolved D. Germline V lookup: CDR1 SGHKS, CDR2 YYEKEE (reference sequence). The ends were cut back, 2 bases at V and 6 bases at J, with 8 bases in the middle. The CDR3 has 13 amino acids. As DNA, the CDR3 is TGTGCCAGCAGCTTTGGTTTAGCCGGGGAGCTGTTTTTT. The encoded protein is CASSFGLAGELFF.

The chain has TRBV30 and TRBJ1-2; no reliable D call. From germline, CDR1 is GTSNPN and CDR2 SVGIG (reference sequence). Trimming shortened V by 0 bases and J by 5 bases, and 7 bases separated the two germline ends. The CDR3 runs 12 residues. As DNA, the CDR3 is TGTGCCTGGAGTGTAGGAGCTTATGGCTACACCTTC. It specifies CAWSVGAYGYTF.

Here the CDR3 DNA reads TGTGCCTGGTCACAGAGGATAGACACTGAAGCTTTCTTT. Translated, it gives CAWSQRIDTEAFF. This chain joins TRBV30 and TRBJ1-1; the D is unclear. Between the trimmed V and J ends, which lost 5 bases and 3 bases, there was a span of 13 bases. Germline loops: CDR1 GTSNPN, CDR2 SVGIG (reference sequence). There are 13 residues in the CDR3.

This clone was seen only once. The gene calls are TRBV28 and TRBJ2-3; D is unclear. CDR3 length equals 15 residues. Germline V gene data show CDR1 as MDHEN and CDR2 as SYDVKM. The V end was cut by 6 bases, the J end by 4 bases, with 17 bases between. For the CDR3, the DNA is TGTGCCAGCAGGAGTTACGGCAGGTCGGCAGATACGCAGTATTTT. Translation: CASRSYGRSADTQYF.